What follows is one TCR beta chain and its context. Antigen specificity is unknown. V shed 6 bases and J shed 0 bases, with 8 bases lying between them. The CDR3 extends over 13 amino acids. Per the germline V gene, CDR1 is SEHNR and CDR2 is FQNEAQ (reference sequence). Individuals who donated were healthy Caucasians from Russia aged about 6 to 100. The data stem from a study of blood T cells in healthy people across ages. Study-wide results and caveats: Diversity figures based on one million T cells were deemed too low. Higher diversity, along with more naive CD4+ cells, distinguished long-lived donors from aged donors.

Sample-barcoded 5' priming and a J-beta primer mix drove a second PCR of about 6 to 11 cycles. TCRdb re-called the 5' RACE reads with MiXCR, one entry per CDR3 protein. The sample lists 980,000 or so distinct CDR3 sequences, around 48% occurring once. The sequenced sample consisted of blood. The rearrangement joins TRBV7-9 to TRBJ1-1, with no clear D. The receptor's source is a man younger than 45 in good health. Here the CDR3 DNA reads TGTGCCAGCAGTGAAAGGATGAACACTGAAGCTTTCTTT. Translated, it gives CASSERMNTEAFF. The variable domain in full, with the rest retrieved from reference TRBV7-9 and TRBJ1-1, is DTGVSQNPRHKITKRGQNVTFRCDPISEHNRLYWYRQTLGQGPEFLTYFQNEAQLEKSRLLSDRFSAERPKGSFSTLEIQRTEQGDSAMYLCASSERMNTEAFFGQGTRLTVV.